One and the same sample provided the 21 T cell receptor beta chains below, sequenced in a study of early T cells in non-severe SARS-CoV-2 infection. MiXCR, applied by TCRdb to the 5' RACE reads, yields one record per CDR3 protein. This table has around 99,000 distinct CDR3 sequences, approximately 12% appearing once. The sample was whole blood. The receptors here all came from an adult who was a healthcare worker with PCR-confirmed SARS-CoV-2 infection or an uninfected control (not recorded which).

As for this clonotype: A much more abundant neighbour one base away suggests this may be a read error. This chain joins TRBV7-2 and TRBJ2-7; 7 nucleotides line up with TRBD2. The CDR3 is made up of 15 amino acids. Germline assignment: CDR1 SGHTA and CDR2 FQGNSA. V lost 2 bases and J lost 2; bases outside the gene matches: 6. CDR3 coding DNA: TGTGCCAGCAGCTTAAAGGGTCTAGCGGCCTACGAGCAGTACTTC. Translated: CASSLKGLAAYEQYF.

This clonotype has ten or more counts. The V gene is TRBV5-4, the J gene TRBJ1-2; 10 bases match TRBD1. CDR3 length: 15 residues. The V gene's germline CDR1 is SGHNT and CDR2 YYREEE (reference sequence). Unmatched junction bases numbered 9, after V lost 5 bases and J lost 5 bases. The DNA for the CDR3 is TGTGCCAGCAGGTACGGGACAGGGGAGCGGTATGGCTACACCTTC. Translating gives CASRYGTGERYGYTF.

This clonotype appeared many times. The V gene is TRBV20-1, the J gene TRBJ1-1; D remains unclear. Trimming stripped 6 bases from V and 3 bases from J, with 20 bases between. This CDR3 contains 15 residues. CDR1 and CDR2 from the germline V gene are DFQATT and SNEGSKA (reference sequence). CDR3 DNA: TGCAGTGCCAAAAGCGGGAACACTCGGGACACTGAAGCTTTCTTT. Protein: CSAKSGNTRDTEAFF.

The CDR3 is CASSQDRGELFF. The CDR3 DNA reads as TGCGCCAGCAGCCAAGACCGCGGGGAGCTGTTTTTT. The rearrangement uses TRBV4-3 and TRBJ2-2; unclear D gene. Trimming pared 0 bases from V and 7 bases from J, leaving 3 bases between. Per the germline V gene, CDR1 is LGHNA and CDR2 is YSLEER. The CDR3 runs to 12 residues.

The rearrangement joins TRBV15 to TRBJ1-1; tentative D call: TRBD1 (5 bases). This CDR3 region has 12 residues. Germline lookup yields CDR1 LNHNV and CDR2 YYDKDF (reference sequence). The V gene lost 2 bases and the J gene lost 8 bases, with 9 bases spanning the gap. The CDR3 reads CATSRQDSEAFF. CDR3 bases: TGTGCCACCAGCAGACAAGACAGCGAAGCTTTCTTT.

The genes are TRBV3-1 and TRBJ2-2; TRBD2 might be the D (6 bases). The germline V gene encodes CDR1 LGHDT and CDR2 YNNKEL (reference sequence). With 11 bases removed from V and 0 bases from J, the gap between germline ends came to 16 bases. The CDR3 is 15 residues long. CDR3 sequence: CAAGIGRANTGELFF. The CDR3 nucleotides read TGTGCCGCGGGGATCGGGAGAGCGAACACCGGGGAGCTGTTTTTT.

The V and J genes are TRBV3-1 and TRBJ1-6; D call uncertain. The CDR3 has 14 amino acids. Per germline, CDR1 LGHDT and CDR2 YNNKEL (reference sequence). Trimming shortened V by 4 bases and J by 10 bases, and 14 bases separated the two germline ends. CDR3 in amino acids: CASSREWGVSPLHF. In DNA form, the CDR3 reads TGTGCCAGCAGCCGAGAATGGGGAGTGTCACCCCTCCACTTT.

This clonotype was observed many times. As DNA, the CDR3 is TGTGCCAGCAGCTCCGGGAATGTCTGGAATCAGCCCCAGCATTTT. It translates to CASSSGNVWNQPQHF. V and J are TRBV5-8 and TRBJ1-5; D is ambiguous. Trimming took 3 bases from V and 4 from J, leaving 14 bases between them. The germline gives CDR1 SGHTS, CDR2 YDEGEE. This CDR3 has 15 amino acids. Full variable domain (outside the CDR3, taken from reference TRBV5-8 and TRBJ1-5): EAGVTQSPTHLIKTRGQQATLRCSPISGHTSVYWYQQALGLGLQFLLWYDEGEERNRGNFPPRFSGRQFPNYSSELNVNALELEDSALYLCASSSGNVWNQPQHFGDGTRLSIL.

In this sample, this clonotype turned up many times. This sequence joins TRBV12-3 or TRBV12-4 and TRBJ2-1, with D maybe TRBD2 (5 bases). The CDR3 loop spans 13 amino acids. V was trimmed by 10 bases and J by 9 bases, leaving 19 bases between them. The CDR3 DNA reads TGTGCCACCTCCCCGGTGGGAGTTGGTGAGCAGTTCTTC. Translated, it gives CATSPVGVGEQFF.

In this sample, this clonotype turned up a few times. The chain has TRBV20-1 and TRBJ2-7; 11 nucleotides agree with TRBD1. The CDR3 runs to 13 residues. Germline loops: CDR1 DFQATT, CDR2 SNEGSKA (reference sequence). With 3 bases clipped from V and 7 bases from J, the junction kept 5 bases outside the gene matches. CDR3 nucleotides: TGCAGTGCTAGCCGGGACAGGGGGTATGAGCAGTACTTC. It codes for CSASRDRGYEQYF.

This clonotype was picked up a small number of times. This chain links TRBV27 with TRBJ2-1, with TRBD2 matching 9 bases. The junction had 6 bases not matched to a gene; V was cut back by 8 bases and J by 7 bases. Germline assignment: CDR1 MNHEY and CDR2 SMNVEV (reference sequence). This CDR3 comprises 13 residues. The DNA of the CDR3 is TGTGCCAGCTCTAGCGGGACGGGGAATGAGCAGTTCTTC. This encodes CASSSGTGNEQFF.

The chain is built from TRBV4-3 and TRBJ2-1; 10 nucleotides match TRBD2. The CDR3 has 15 residues. V trimming: 6 bases; J trimming: 7 bases; junction bases outside the gene matches: 9. The germline V gene has CDR1 LGHNA and CDR2 YSLEER. The CDR3 spells CASRRELAGWNEQFF. The CDR3 region has the DNA TGCGCCAGCAGACGAGAACTAGCGGGATGGAATGAGCAGTTCTTC.

This chain connects TRBV5-5 to TRBJ2-5; D not certain. This CDR3 is built from 12 residues. Germline CDR1 is SGHKS and CDR2 is YYEKEE (reference sequence). Deletions cut 1 base from V and 5 bases from J, with 6 bases between. For the CDR3, the DNA is TGTGCCAGCAGCTTGAATCGGGAGACCCAGTACTTC. Translating it yields CASSLNRETQYF.

This clonotype was recorded once. The rearrangement links TRBV9 to TRBJ2-2, with 9 positions matching TRBD1. The ends lost 4 bases at V and 5 bases at J; junction bases unmatched: 6. The germline CDR1 and CDR2 sequences are SGDLS and YYNGEE. The CDR3 length is 15 residues. The CDR3 loop reads CASSPRQGVTGELFF. The CDR3 nucleotides read TGTGCCAGCAGCCCCAGACAGGGGGTAACCGGGGAGCTGTTTTTT.

This clonotype appeared many times. The chain links TRBV14 to TRBJ2-1, with D perhaps being TRBD1 or TRBD2 (5 bases each). CDR3 length equals 14 residues. Germline V gives CDR1 SGHDN, CDR2 FVKESK. Between the trimmed V and J ends, which lost 0 bases and 9 bases, there was a span of 12 bases. CDR3 sequence reads: CASSQDRGRAEQFF. Written as DNA, the CDR3 is TGTGCCAGCAGCCAAGATCGGGGCCGTGCTGAGCAGTTCTTC.

Ten or more counts support this clonotype. V gene TRBV28 combines with J gene TRBJ2-7, with 9 bases aligning to TRBD1. Germline CDR1 is MDHEN and CDR2 is SYDVKM. This CDR3 has 16 amino acids. Trimming cost V 7 bases and J 5 bases; bases outside gene matches: 15. CDR3 region: CASISGTGRGKNEQYF. DNA of the CDR3: TGTGCCAGCATCTCCGGGACAGGGAGAGGGAAAAACGAGCAGTACTTC.

In this sample, this clonotype turned up many times. The chain uses TRBV25-1 and TRBJ2-3; maybe TRBD2 (5 bases). V was cut by 4 bases and J by 13 bases, with 12 bases left in between. The CDR3 runs 11 residues. Germline lookup yields CDR1 MGHDK and CDR2 SYGVNS. CDR3 loop: CASSAGGPEYF. The CDR3 DNA follows: TGTGCCAGCAGTGCAGGAGGCCCGGAGTATTTT. The full variable domain, its missing parts supplied by reference TRBV25-1 and TRBJ2-3, is EADIYQTPRYLVIGTGKKITLECSQTMGHDKMYWYQQDPGMELHLIHYSYGVNSTEKGDLSSESTVSRIRTEHFPLTLESARPSHTSQYLCASSAGGPEYFGPGTRLTVL.

V is TRBV11-2 and J is TRBJ2-3, with 9 bases aligning to TRBD2. Germline CDR1 reads SGHAT; CDR2 reads FQNNGV. V gave up 8 bases and J gave up 0 bases; unmatched junction bases: 9. This CDR3 has 16 amino acids. The CDR3 sequence is CASGSIGTSSTDTQYF. The CDR3 DNA follows: TGTGCCAGCGGATCGATTGGGACTAGCAGCACAGATACGCAGTATTTT.

This clonotype was recorded at least ten times. The chain links TRBV20-1 to TRBJ2-2, with D unresolved. Germline CDR1 is DFQATT and CDR2 is SNEGSKA (reference sequence). Trimming took off 3 bases at V and 4 bases at J, with 12 bases between the two ends. The length of the CDR3 is 14 residues. The CDR3 region has the DNA TGCAGTGCTAGCGATGGGATGGGCACCGGGGAGCTGTTTTTT. Its protein is CSASDGMGTGELFF.

This clonotype came up many times. Written as DNA, the CDR3 is TGTGCCAGCAGCTTTGGGACAGCAGTCACCGGGGAGCTGTTTTTT. This gives the protein CASSFGTAVTGELFF. V gene TRBV7-2 combines with J gene TRBJ2-2; 7 bases align to TRBD1. CDR1 SGHTA and CDR2 FQGNSA come from the germline V gene. The CDR3 loop spans 15 amino acids. V lost 3 bases, J lost 4 bases, and 5 bases stayed unmatched.

This clonotype occurred many times. This CDR3 reads CSAGPGRNQPQHF. The CDR3 DNA sequence: TGCAGTGCTGGCCCTGGGAGGAATCAGCCCCAGCATTTT. This chain joins TRBV20-1 and TRBJ1-5; D unclear. Per the germline V gene, CDR1 is DFQATT and CDR2 is SNEGSKA (reference sequence). The CDR3 totals 13 residues. V was cut by 5 bases and J by 4 bases, with 12 bases left in between.